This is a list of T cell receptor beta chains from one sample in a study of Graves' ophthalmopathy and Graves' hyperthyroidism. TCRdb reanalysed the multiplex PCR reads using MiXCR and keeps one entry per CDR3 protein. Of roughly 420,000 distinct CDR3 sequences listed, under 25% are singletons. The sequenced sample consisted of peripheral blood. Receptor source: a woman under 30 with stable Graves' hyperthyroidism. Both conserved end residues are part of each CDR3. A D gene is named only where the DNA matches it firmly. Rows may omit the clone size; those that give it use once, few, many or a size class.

CAWRMAGTGGKEQYF,TGTGCCTGGAGAATGGCCGGGACAGGGGGGAAGGAGCAGTACTTC,NA,15,TRBJ2-7,TRBV30,TRBD1
CASSPSAQETQYF,TGTGCCAGCAGCCCCTCAGCGCAAGAGACCCAGTACTTC,many,13,TRBJ2-5,TRBV5-5,NA
CASTLGLAGSYEQYF,TGTGCCAGCACCCTGGGACTAGCGGGATCCTACGAGCAGTACTTC,many,15,TRBJ2-7,TRBV2,TRBD2
CASGKDSGNQPQHF,TGTGCCAGCGGCAAGGACAGTGGCAATCAGCCCCAGCATTTT,many,14,TRBJ1-5,TRBV6-2/TRBV6-3,NA
CASTKTVNTEAFF,TGTGCCAGTACCAAAACGGTGAACACTGAAGCTTTCTTT,many,13,TRBJ1-1,TRBV19,NA
CASSSGQGGKNIKYF,TGTGCCAGCAGCTCAGGACAGGGGGGAAAAAACATTAAGTACTTC,few,15,TRBJ2-4,TRBV3-1,TRBD1
CASSLQGGENSPLHF,TGTGCCAGCAGCCTCCAAGGGGGGGAGAATTCACCCCTCCACTTT,NA,15,TRBJ1-6,TRBV4-2,NA
CASSLEGLAGAYEQYF,TGCGCCAGCAGCTTGGAGGGACTAGCGGGGGCCTACGAGCAGTACTTC,many,16,TRBJ2-7,TRBV5-1,TRBD2
CASRGTYEQYF,TGTGCCAGCAGGGGTACCTACGAGCAGTACTTC,many,11,TRBJ2-7,TRBV2,NA
CASSLPQGAYGYTF,TGTGCCAGCAGCTTACCACAGGGAGCCTATGGCTACACCTTC,many,14,TRBJ1-2,TRBV11-2,NA
CASSQEVQNYGYTF,TGTGCCAGCAGCCAAGAAGTTCAGAACTATGGCTACACCTTC,few,14,TRBJ1-2,TRBV4-2,NA
CASRSPSGSTYEQYF,TGTGCCAGCAGGTCCCCTAGCGGGTCTACCTACGAGCAGTACTTC,many,15,TRBJ2-7,TRBV6-5,TRBD2
CASSLLGQGDYEQYF,TGTGCCAGCAGTTTACTAGGACAGGGGGATTACGAGCAGTACTTC,NA,15,TRBJ2-7,TRBV28,TRBD1